Below, 27 T cell receptor beta chains from the same sample are listed, as sequenced in a study of Tregs in tolerant kidney transplant recipients (dated by TCRdb to the late 2010s). In the paper's terms, the time point label means: blood sample drawn before combined kidney and bone marrow transplant. The library was produced with the immunoSEQ multiplex PCR assay. In TCRdb, the immuneACCESS table is reduced to in-frame sequences with V and J assigned. These tables do not hold every clone; where another copy was compared, an unresolved V gene accounts for under half, and the others remain unexplained. The sample has roughly 50,000 clones on record. The ten largest clones capture approximately 0.78% of the sample. The sample was CD4+ T cells from blood, taken before the transplant. The receptors stem from a human donor who received a combined kidney and bone marrow transplant.

On this clone itself: Read coverage stops 3 residues before the CDR3 terminus; the germline J gene supplies the remainder. The V and J genes are TRBV10-3 and TRBJ1-1; possible D gene TRBD1, 6 bases. This CDR3 has 11 residues. In germline, CDR1 is ENHRY, CDR2 SYGVKD. Incomplete CDR3 DNA: TGTGCCATCAGCACCGGGACAGAA. Residues: CAISTGTE. The CDR3 as a whole reads CAISTGTEAFF.

As for this clone: With the read ending 3 residues before the CDR3 end, the germline J gene is used to fill in that end. The chain recombines TRBV7-8 with TRBJ2-5, with 9 bases aligning to TRBD2. J gave up 3 bases and V 10 bases, and 12 bases lay outside the gene matches. CDR1 and CDR2 from the germline V gene are SGHVS and FQNEAQ. CDR3 length: 15 amino acids. CDR3 bases read: TGTGCCACCCAGAGCGGGAGGCCTACGAAAGAGACC. Translated, it gives CATQSGRPTKET. The full-length CDR3 reads as CATQSGRPTKETQYF.

Turning to this clone: Read sequence stops 3 residues before the CDR3 end, and the germline J gene provides the missing end. This chain joins TRBV13 and TRBJ2-7; tentatively, D is TRBD2 (6 bases). The CDR3 loop spans 14 amino acids. V was cut by 2 bases and J by 5 bases, with 13 bases left in between. The germline gives CDR1 PRHDT, CDR2 FYEKMQ (reference sequence). The covered CDR3 bases are TGTGCCAGCAGCTTACGGGCAGGGAGGAACGAG. Its protein product is CASSLRAGRNE. The entire CDR3 is CASSLRAGRNEQYF.

Concerning this clone: Read sequence stops 3 residues before the CDR3 end, and the germline J gene provides the missing end. The J gene is TRBJ2-1, the V gene TRBV5-4; D is perhaps TRBD2 (7 bases). The germline V gene has CDR1 SGHNT and CDR2 YYREEE (reference sequence). The CDR3 covers 15 residues. Trimming cost V 4 bases and J 7 bases, with 18 bases left between them. Incomplete CDR3 DNA: TGTGCCAGCAGCCCCACGGGGAGGGGGTTGAATGAG. Encoded protein: CASSPTGRGLNE. The entire CDR3 protein is CASSPTGRGLNEQFF.

Concerning this clone: Read data end 3 residues before the CDR3 end; the end is taken from the germline J gene. The V and J genes are TRBV19 and TRBJ2-7, with 11 bases that match TRBD1. CDR1 is LNHDA and CDR2 is SQIVND in the germline V gene (reference sequence). V was pared by 6 bases and J by 3 bases, with 4 bases of the junction left unmatched. The CDR3 has 14 amino acids. The CDR3 bases that were read are TGTGCCAGTAGCTGGGGACAGGGGGGCTACGAG. This encodes CASSWGQGGYE. The complete CDR3 protein is CASSWGQGGYEQYF.

A note on this clone: Sequencing ends 3 residues short of the CDR3 end; the germline J gene provides the rest. The chain combines TRBV5-1 with TRBJ2-1, with D possibly matching TRBD2 (6 bases). With 4 bases removed from V and 2 bases from J, the gap between germline ends came to 13 bases. Germline assignment: CDR1 SGHRS and CDR2 YFSETQ. There are 15 residues in the CDR3. CDR3 DNA, as far as it was read: TGCGCCAGCAGCCGGATTAGCGGAACCTACAATGAG. As protein: CASSRISGTYNE. The full CDR3 reads CASSRISGTYNEQFF.

Notes on this clone: The read terminates 3 residues ahead of where the CDR3 ends, so the germline J gene completes it. This sequence joins TRBV5-6 and TRBJ1-2; 9 positions match TRBD1. Germline V gene data show CDR1 as SGHDT and CDR2 as YYEEEE. Trimming at V came to 4 bases and at J to 5 bases, leaving 3 bases not matched to a gene. The CDR3 is 13 amino acids. The sequenced part of the CDR3 DNA is TGTGCCAGCAGCCCCGGGACAGGGTATGGC. Its protein product is CASSPGTGYG. In full, the CDR3 is CASSPGTGYGYTF.

Comment on this clone: The CDR3 is cut off 3 residues early in the read; its end comes from the germline J gene. J is TRBJ2-3 and V is TRBV4-1, with D tentatively TRBD2 (6 bases). Per germline, CDR1 MGHRA and CDR2 YSYEKL. Trimming pared 1 base from V and 5 bases from J, leaving 16 bases between. The CDR3 has 16 residues. The CDR3 protein is CASSQALRGGEDTQYF. The part of the CDR3 DNA that was read is TGCGCCAGCAGCCAAGCTCTCCGGGGAGGCGAAGATACG.

As regards this clone: The sequence runs out 3 residues before the end of the CDR3; the remainder is reconstructed from the germline J gene. The chain has TRBV6-1 and TRBJ1-2, with TRBD1 matching 8 bases. CDR3 length: 15 amino acids. V lost 2 bases, J lost 2 bases, and 4 bases stayed unmatched. Germline-derived CDR1 and CDR2 are MNHNS and SASEGT. CDR3 sequence: CASSERDRPNYGYTF. The sequenced CDR3 bases are TGTGCCAGCAGTGAAAGGGACAGGCCCAACTATGGC.

The sequenced part of the CDR3 DNA is TGTGCCAGCAGCGAACTAACCAATCAGCCC. Amino acid sequence: CASSELTNQP. The full CDR3 sequence reads CASSELTNQPQHF. This chain joins TRBV7-2 and TRBJ1-5; D is ambiguous. The CDR3 end falls 3 residues outside the read, so it is completed with the germline J gene. Germline V gene lookup returns CDR1 SGHTA and CDR2 FQGNSA. Between the trimmed V and J ends, which lost 5 bases and 3 bases, there was a span of 8 bases. CDR3 size: 13 residues.

Concerning this clone itself: The read ends 3 residues before the CDR3 terminus; that terminus is restored from the germline J gene. V and J are TRBV6-2 or TRBV6-3 and TRBJ2-5; D possibly corresponds to TRBD2 (5 bases). V was clipped by 6 bases and J by 5 bases, with 13 bases between them. The CDR3 has 13 residues. CDR1 is MNHEY, CDR2 SVGEGT, per germline. Partial CDR3 DNA: TGTGCCAGCAGAGAACCCGGGGTTGAGACC. It translates to CASREPGVET. The CDR3 reads in full as CASREPGVETQYF.

On this clone itself: The read stops 3 residues short of the end of the CDR3; the missing end is completed from the germline J gene. This chain connects TRBV6-2 or TRBV6-3 to TRBJ2-5; 8 nucleotides align to TRBD1. The germline CDR1 and CDR2 sequences are MNHEY and SVGEGT. The length of the CDR3 is 15 residues. V gave up 6 bases and J gave up 1 base; unmatched junction bases: 7. CDR3 region: CASSRQGSPQETQYF. CDR3 DNA, as far as it was read: TGTGCCAGCAGCAGACAGGGGTCTCCCCAAGAGACC.

A note on this clone: The CDR3 end falls 3 residues outside the read, so it is completed with the germline J gene. V is TRBV18 and J is TRBJ1-1, with D perhaps TRBD1 (5 bases). CDR3 length: 15 residues. The germline CDR1 and CDR2 sequences are KGHSH and LQKENI. Trimming left V 2 bases short and J 7 bases short, with 17 bases between. CDR3 DNA, as far as it was read: TGTGCCAGCTCACCAGACTTTGGTCCTCAGGGTGAA. This encodes CASSPDFGPQGE. The entire CDR3 reads CASSPDFGPQGEAFF.

On this clone: The read is 3 residues too short to cover the CDR3 end, so that end is filled in from the germline J gene. The chain recombines TRBV6-1 with TRBJ2-1; no firm D call. Trimming took 4 bases from V and 4 from J, leaving 8 bases between them. This CDR3 has 13 amino acids. Germline CDR1 is MNHNS and CDR2 is SASEGT. Incomplete CDR3 DNA: TGTGCCAGCAGTGTGGGCAGATACAATGAG. Residues: CASSVGRYNE. Given in full, the CDR3 is CASSVGRYNEQFF.

With respect to this clone: The read gets to within 3 residues of the CDR3 end, and the germline J gene fills in the rest. This chain uses TRBV11-2 with TRBJ2-3, with 7 bases fitting TRBD2. This CDR3 comprises 15 residues. The germline CDR1 and CDR2 sequences are SGHAT and FQNNGV. V dropped 4 bases and J dropped 1; count of bases not matched to a gene: 5. The CDR3 bases that were read are TGTGCCAGCAGCTCTCCCAGCGGGGGCACAGATACG. Translated, it gives CASSSPSGGTDT. In full, the CDR3 is CASSSPSGGTDTQYF.

Turning to this clone: Read coverage stops 3 residues before the CDR3 terminus; the germline J gene supplies the remainder. V usage is TRBV5-1 and J usage is TRBJ2-2; 8 nucleotides agree with TRBD1. Trimming removed 8 bases from V and 4 bases from J; junction bases left unmatched: 7. This CDR3 is 14 amino acids long. Germline assignment: CDR1 SGHRS and CDR2 YFSETQ. The CDR3 sequence: CASTTGGSTGELFF. Partial CDR3 DNA: TGCGCCAGTACAACAGGGGGGAGCACCGGGGAG.

As to this clone: The read halts 3 residues ahead of the CDR3 end, with the missing end drawn from the germline J gene. The chain carries TRBV7-8 and TRBJ1-5; the match to TRBD1 covers 7 bases. Germline CDR1 and CDR2: SGHVS and FQNEAQ. The CDR3 totals 15 residues. After removal of 4 bases from V and 5 bases from J, the junction contained 8 bases not matched to a gene. CDR3 DNA, as far as it was read: TGTGCCAGCAGCTCAGACAGGGTAGGGCATCAGCCC. As protein: CASSSDRVGHQP. The CDR3 in full is CASSSDRVGHQPQHF.

In the case of this clone: With the read ending 3 residues before the CDR3 end, the germline J gene is used to fill in that end. The V and J genes are TRBV30 and TRBJ1-6; 7 bases match TRBD1. The CDR3 is 14 amino acids. Per the germline V gene, CDR1 is GTSNPN and CDR2 is SVGIG (reference sequence). Trimming removed 3 bases from V and 4 bases from J; junction bases left unmatched: 3. The CDR3 bases that were read are TGTGCCTGGAGCGCGGGACAGTATAATTCACCC. It codes for CAWSAGQYNSP. The entire CDR3 protein is CAWSAGQYNSPLHF.

A remark on this clone: Read sequence stops 3 residues before the CDR3 end, and the germline J gene provides the missing end. The gene calls are TRBV2 and TRBJ1-2, with D maybe TRBD1 (5 bases). CDR3 size: 17 residues. Between the trimmed V and J ends, which lost 5 bases and 0 bases, there was a span of 19 bases. CDR1 and CDR2 (germline): SNHLY, FYNNEI. The CDR3 sequence: CASSPNRSPYTNYGYTF. Incomplete CDR3 DNA: TGTGCCAGCAGTCCCAACAGGTCTCCCTATACTAACTATGGC.

Comments on this clone: The read ends 3 residues early relative to the CDR3; the germline J gene fills the gap. The chain links TRBV7-8 to TRBJ1-5; 7 bases align to TRBD1. Germline-derived CDR1 and CDR2 are SGHVS and FQNEAQ. Germline trimming cut 5 bases from V and 1 base from J; bases unmatched to any gene: 8. CDR3 length: 16 residues. The CDR3 spells CASSHKTGRSNQPQHF. The CDR3 bases that were read are TGTGCCAGCAGCCATAAGACAGGGAGAAGCAATCAGCCC.

As to this clone: The sequence runs out 3 residues before the end of the CDR3; the remainder is reconstructed from the germline J gene. This sequence joins TRBV6-2 or TRBV6-3 and TRBJ2-3; possible D gene TRBD2, 5 bases. Germline CDR1 reads MNHEY; CDR2 reads SVGEGT. Trimming stripped 7 bases from V and 4 bases from J, with 15 bases between. The CDR3 contains 14 residues. The CDR3 bases that were read are TGTGCCAGCACCCGACCCGGGGTCCCAGATACG. Protein: CASTRPGVPDT. The full CDR3 sequence reads CASTRPGVPDTQYF.

CDR3 residues: CASSSRDSLNTGELFF. The covered CDR3 bases are TGTGCCAGCAGCTCCCGGGACTCCCTGAACACCGGGGAG. The chain has TRBV7-7 and TRBJ2-2; D perhaps matches TRBD2 (6 bases). The read terminates 3 residues ahead of where the CDR3 ends, so the germline J gene completes it. Between the trimmed V and J ends, which lost 4 bases and 1 base, there was a span of 13 bases. The germline CDR1 and CDR2 sequences are SSHAT and FNYEAQ (reference sequence). This CDR3 has 16 residues.

Remarks on this clone: The CDR3 end falls 3 residues outside the read, so it is completed with the germline J gene. The chain couples TRBV20-1 to TRBJ2-2; weak D call: TRBD2 (5 bases). CDR1 is DFQATT, CDR2 SNEGSKA, per germline (reference sequence). The CDR3 is 13 amino acids. The V and J ends lost 6 bases and 4 bases respectively, with 12 bases between them. The CDR3 here is CSAPDWSTGELFF. The CDR3 DNA, read in part, is TGCAGTGCCCCGGACTGGTCCACCGGGGAG.

As regards this clone: The read comes to an end 3 residues before the CDR3 does, leaving the germline J gene to fill in the end. The V gene is TRBV20-1, the J gene TRBJ2-5; 9 bases are a match to TRBD1. The CDR3 contains 15 residues. V lost 6 bases, J lost 3 bases, and 11 bases stayed unmatched. Looked up from germline, CDR1 is DFQATT and CDR2 is SNEGSKA (reference sequence). Partial CDR3 DNA: TGCAGTGCCTTTCCTCCGACAGGGGGTGAAGAGACC. It is translated as CSAFPPTGGEET. The whole CDR3 protein is CSAFPPTGGEETQYF.

Concerning this clone: The read falls 3 residues short of the CDR3 end, and the missing part is taken from the germline J gene. The chain recombines TRBV2 with TRBJ2-7; 9 nucleotides align to TRBD2. Germline loops: CDR1 SNHLY, CDR2 FYNNEI. Losses at the gene ends were 5 bases for V and 3 bases for J; bases not matched to a gene: 2. The CDR3 has 13 amino acids. The CDR3 sequence: CASSLAGVYEQYF. The sequenced CDR3 bases are TGTGCCAGCAGTTTAGCGGGAGTCTACGAG.

With respect to this clone: The CDR3 end lies 3 residues beyond the end of the read and is filled in from the germline J gene. This chain uses TRBV19 with TRBJ2-1; TRBD2 agrees at 7 bases. Unmatched junction bases numbered 7, after V lost 6 bases and J lost 2 bases. CDR1 and CDR2 (germline): LNHDA, SQIVND (reference sequence). The CDR3 totals 15 residues. The CDR3 here is CASSLRLAAYNEQFF. The CDR3 bases that were read are TGTGCCAGTAGCCTTCGTCTAGCGGCCTACAATGAG.

Comments on this clone: The missing CDR3 end, 3 residues past where the read stops, is filled in from the germline J gene. The chain recombines TRBV5-1 with TRBJ1-4; possible D gene TRBD1, 6 bases. The CDR3 is made up of 14 amino acids. V was cut by 4 bases and J by 4 bases, with 11 bases left in between. Germline loops: CDR1 SGHRS, CDR2 YFSETQ. The CDR3 sequence is CASSLGQINEKLFF. The sequenced CDR3 bases are TGCGCCAGCAGCCTGGGACAAATTAATGAAAAA.